This entry is about one TCR beta chain. This record comes from a study of blood T cell repertoires in COVID-19. Turning to the study itself: Acute-phase and convalescent COVID-19 samples originated in the United States, Italy and Spain. T cells, B-cell-depleted T cells, or PBMCs provided the cDNA or gDNA that served as material.

Original methodology: From reference gene primer amplification, estimates of nucleated cell counts were derived. The protocol was immunoSEQ multiplex PCR, while the TCRdb copy is restricted to in-frame clones and leaves out a portion. The D gene and trimming were derived from the DNA, and the V and J assignments and clone size from that table. The data contain about 72,000 clones, under 90% of them singletons. The sequence came from a man in his 70s with active or convalescent COVID-19. Specimen: peripheral blood.

For the CDR3, the DNA is TGCGCCAGCAGCTTGGGGGACAGAACCTACGAGCAGTACTTC. This codes for CASSLGDRTYEQYF. The chain is built from TRBV5-1 and TRBJ2-7; 7 bases fit TRBD1. The CDR3 consists of 14 residues. Per germline, CDR1 SGHRS and CDR2 YFSETQ. The trim removed 0 bases at V and 2 bases at J, leaving 2 bases unmatched.